This TCR beta chain was observed in a study of blood T cell repertoires in COVID-19. V was shortened by 10 bases and J by 1 base, with 10 bases between the two germline ends. The CDR3 is 12 amino acids. The V gene's germline CDR1 is ENHRY and CDR2 SYGVKD. This clone was observed a single time. In the original workflow: Reference gene primer amplification gave estimated nucleated cell counts. TCRdb keeps only in-frame clones here, not all; method: immunoSEQ multiplex PCR. D and trimming were read from the DNA, whereas the V and J calls and clone size are those reported in that table. The sample lists roughly 200,000 clones; 90% were seen once.

This chain links TRBV10-3 with TRBJ1-1; weak D call: TRBD1 (5 bases). The sample consisted of peripheral blood. The receptor comes from a man between 45 and 60 years old with acute or convalescent COVID-19. This chain's CDR3 is CATSGWNTEAFF. In DNA form, the CDR3 reads TGTGCCACCTCAGGGTGGAACACTGAAGCTTTCTTT.